The TCR beta chain under discussion was sequenced for a study of tumor-infiltrating lymphocytes in primary liver carcinoma. Study-wide context: The neoplasms were of stage T1-T3 N0M0, with dimensions of 4.2 to 10 cm across. Findings and caveats of the study: Tumors carried a top-250-clone fraction significantly exceeding that of blood (p = 0.039).

This clonotype was found once. Its antigen is undetermined. Both RNA and DNA were isolated together from about 20-30 mg of bulk tissue that had not been sorted. Chronic HBV infection was present, with no prior treatment. Reverse transcription of around 0.45 ug total RNA with a constant-region primer produced TCR beta cDNA. ARM-PCR, slightly modified, supplied the TCR beta libraries through three nested multiplex PCR rounds. Forward primers for TRBV1-TRBV30 and a C-beta reverse primer served the first two PCR rounds, at around 9 cycles each. TCRdb itself ran the multiplex PCR reads through MiXCR, one entry per CDR3 protein. The sample contains more than 20,000 distinct CDR3 sequences, over 60% of which appear only once. Germline values: CDR1 SGHRS, CDR2 YFSETQ. The V and J ends lost 1 base and 6 bases respectively, with 23 bases between them. This CDR3 spans 17 amino acids.

The sequencing sample was made of liver tumor tissue from sampling region 1. Regarding subset: tumor region T1, superior pole. The chain carries TRBV5-1 and TRBJ2-7; D might be TRBD2 (6 bases). The receptor was derived from a woman younger than 45 with primary liver carcinoma and hepatitis B virus infection. The CDR3 spells CASSLRGLHKVGSEQYF. CDR3 nucleotide sequence: TGCGCCAGCAGCTTGAGGGGACTCCACAAAGTAGGTTCCGAGCAGTACTTC.